This TCR beta chain stems from a study of T-cell reconstitution after alpha-beta-depleted transplantation in children. Points from the study as a whole: It was surviving recipient T cells and thymic progenitors that gave some patients high TCRbeta diversity at day 60. T-cell counts and diversity were attributed mostly to newly produced T cells one year after transplant. There were reportedly several hundred expanded graft clones from which alpha-beta T cells came about two months after transplant.

This CDR3 has 14 residues. In germline, CDR1 is LGHDT, CDR2 YNNKEL (reference sequence). V trimming: 0 bases; J trimming: 6 bases; junction bases outside the gene matches: 5. This clonotype was seen only a few times. Its cognate antigen is unknown. The authors prepared the TCRbeta library with unique molecular identifiers. TCRdb reanalysed the PCR reads using MiXCR and keeps one entry per CDR3 protein. The repertoire consists of about 830,000 distinct CDR3 sequences, with around 17% occurring once and the leading ten covering approximately 5%. The chain is built from TRBV3-1 and TRBJ2-7; 7 positions match TRBD1. The material was PBMCs, mostly from graft donor cells, obtained 360 days after TCRalphabeta/CD19-depleted stem cell transplant. The receptor was isolated from a male patient under 18 who had a stem cell transplant for acute lymphoblastic leukemia, so the T cells may come from the graft donor. CDR3 sequence: CASSQDVGGFEQYF. In DNA, the CDR3 is TGTGCCAGCAGCCAAGATGTAGGGGGCTTCGAGCAGTACTTC.